This T cell receptor (beta chain) was sequenced for a study of somatic mutations in cytotoxic T cells in rheumatoid arthritis. Sequencing was performed with immunoSEQ multiplex PCR; in TCRdb, only in-frame clones are kept and a portion is missing. The sample consists of 10,000 or so clones, 70% to 90% of them appearing once. The germline gives CDR1 MGHRA, CDR2 YSYEKL. The CDR3 covers 15 residues. Regarding the study as a whole: Increasing age coincided with elevated CD8+ clonality among rheumatoid arthritis patients, though not among healthy controls.

In the case of this clone: The target antigen is unknown.

The source material was CD8+ T cells sorted from blood. This clonotype originated in an adult with rheumatoid arthritis. The chain joins TRBV4-1 to TRBJ2-5, with 12 bases lining up with TRBD2. Gene TRBJ2-7 matches the end of the DNA better, so the J call may be wrong. In DNA form, the CDR3 reads TGCGCCAGCAGCCAAGTGACTAGCGGGAGCTACGAGCAGTACTTC. It specifies CASSQVTSGSYEQYF.